This is a list of T cell receptor beta chains from one sample in a study. MiXCR was run by TCRdb on the 5' RACE reads, yielding one entry per CDR3 protein. The sample contains approximately 23,000 distinct CDR3 sequences, about 31% of which appear only once. Sequenced: tumor-infiltrating naive CD4+ T cells sorted from the breast tumor. These receptors were collected from a female donor with breast cancer. Both conserved end residues are part of each CDR3. The D gene is left open where the match is weak. Clone sizes are given selectively: once, few, many, or a class where the clone is expanded.

v_gene: TRBV10-2
j_gene: TRBJ2-1
abundance: few
d_gene: TRBD2
CDR3aa: CASRTAGGPYNEQFF
CDR3nt: TGCGCCAGCAGGACAGCGGGAGGACCCTACAATGAGCAGTTCTTC

v_gene: TRBV6-5
j_gene: TRBJ1-1
abundance: NA
d_gene: NA
CDR3aa: CASSLGPNTEAFF
CDR3nt: TGTGCCAGCAGTCTAGGGCCGAACACTGAAGCTTTCTTT

v_gene: TRBV12-3/TRBV12-4
j_gene: TRBJ1-5
abundance: many
d_gene: TRBD1
CDR3aa: CASSSRDRVSQPQHF
CDR3nt: TGTGCCAGCAGTTCCCGGGACAGGGTATCTCAGCCCCAGCATTTT

v_gene: TRBV20-1
j_gene: TRBJ2-7
abundance: many
d_gene: NA
CDR3aa: CSARDTGQGPPIEQYF
CDR3nt: TGCAGTGCTAGAGATACTGGCCAGGGACCCCCTATCGAGCAGTACTTC

v_gene: TRBV6-1
j_gene: TRBJ2-3
abundance: NA
d_gene: NA
CDR3aa: CASSEPGNRVNTQYF
CDR3nt: TGTGCCAGCAGTGAACCCGGGAATAGAGTTAATACGCAGTATTTT

v_gene: TRBV20-1
j_gene: TRBJ1-2
abundance: many
d_gene: NA
CDR3aa: CSPGEASNYGYTF
CDR3nt: TGCAGTCCAGGGGAGGCGTCTAACTATGGCTACACCTTC

v_gene: TRBV9
j_gene: TRBJ2-1
abundance: many
d_gene: NA
CDR3aa: CASTPGPHNEQFF
CDR3nt: TGTGCCAGCACCCCGGGTCCTCACAATGAGCAGTTCTTC

v_gene: TRBV6-6
j_gene: TRBJ2-7
abundance: NA
d_gene: NA
CDR3aa: CASSYGGASGEQYF
CDR3nt: TGTGCCAGCAGTTACGGAGGGGCGTCAGGAGAGCAGTACTTC

v_gene: TRBV7-9
j_gene: TRBJ1-1
abundance: many
d_gene: NA
CDR3aa: CASSRGRSEAFF
CDR3nt: TGTGCCAGCAGTCGAGGGAGGTCTGAAGCTTTCTTT

v_gene: TRBV9
j_gene: TRBJ2-3
abundance: medium-sized
d_gene: TRBD2
CDR3aa: CASSQGTSVWDTQYF
CDR3nt: TGTGCCAGCAGCCAGGGGACTAGCGTGTGGGATACGCAGTATTTT

v_gene: TRBV24-1
j_gene: TRBJ2-1
abundance: many
d_gene: TRBD2
CDR3aa: CATSDGLAGWYEQFF
CDR3nt: TGTGCCACCAGTGACGGACTAGCGGGATGGTATGAGCAGTTCTTC

v_gene: TRBV5-5
j_gene: TRBJ2-1
abundance: medium-sized
d_gene: TRBD2
CDR3aa: CASSLASGGYNEQFF
CDR3nt: TGTGCCAGCAGCTTGGCTAGCGGCGGTTACAATGAGCAGTTCTTC

v_gene: TRBV11-2
j_gene: TRBJ1-5
abundance: many
d_gene: TRBD1
CDR3aa: CASSLTRRGRGYYSNQPQHF
CDR3nt: TGTGCCAGCAGCTTAACCAGGAGGGGCAGGGGGTACTATAGCAATCAGCCCCAGCATTTT

v_gene: TRBV5-1
j_gene: TRBJ2-7
abundance: many
d_gene: NA
CDR3aa: CASSLGMGRTYEQYF
CDR3nt: TGCGCCAGCAGCTTGGGAATGGGACGTACCTACGAGCAGTACTTC

v_gene: TRBV12-3/TRBV12-4
j_gene: TRBJ2-3
abundance: many
d_gene: TRBD2
CDR3aa: CASSLFGGGDTQYF
CDR3nt: TGTGCCAGCAGTTTATTTGGGGGGGGTGATACGCAGTATTTT

v_gene: TRBV5-4
j_gene: TRBJ1-6
abundance: few
d_gene: NA
CDR3aa: CASQNPGSASPLHF
CDR3nt: TGTGCCAGCCAAAACCCGGGGTCTGCTTCACCCCTCCACTTT